This is a list of T cell receptor beta chains from one sample in a study of blood T cell repertoires in COVID-19. Profiled with immunoSEQ multiplex PCR; TCRdb holds only in-frame clones, not every one. The table includes fewer than 600,000 clones, about 91% detected once. The source material was peripheral blood. The receptors derive from a man between 18 and 29 years old with COVID-19, enrolled during active disease. Each CDR3 is given with its conserved first and last residue. The D gene is left open where the match is weak. Clone size, where shown, is once, few, many, or a class for clones that have expanded.

J gene,D gene,clone size,V gene,CDR3 protein,CDR3 DNA
TRBJ1-4,.,.,TRBV6-5,CASRAAKIPNEKLFF,TGTGCCAGCAGGGCCGCAAAGATTCCTAATGAAAAACTGTTTTTT
TRBJ2-2,TRBD1,.,TRBV19,CATLRTGLNTGELFF,TGTGCCACACTCAGGACAGGGTTGAACACCGGGGAGCTGTTTTTT
TRBJ2-3,TRBD1,.,TRBV10-2,CASSDGNLRDRGLTDTQYF,TGCGCCAGCAGTGACGGGAATTTACGGGACAGGGGTTTGACAGATACGCAGTATTTT
TRBJ2-3,.,.,TRBV3-1/TRBV3-2,CASSPTDRTTDTQYF,TGTGCCAGCAGCCCTACGGACAGAACCACAGATACGCAGTATTTT
TRBJ1-1,.,.,TRBV5-5,CASSRKGDLMNTEAFF,TGTGCCAGCAGCAGAAAGGGGGACCTTATGAACACTGAAGCTTTCTTT
TRBJ2-3,TRBD2,.,TRBV5-1,CASNLAGASTDTQYF,TGCGCCAGCAACCTAGCGGGGGCCTCTACGGATACGCAGTATTTT
TRBJ2-2,TRBD2,.,TRBV12-5,CASGPGLAVPANTGELFF,TGTGCTAGTGGTCCCGGACTAGCGGTACCCGCGAACACCGGGGAGCTGTTTTTT
TRBJ1-6,.,.,TRBV4-2,CASSQARGDNSPLHF,TGTGCCAGCAGCCAAGCACGGGGGGATAATTCACCCCTCCACTTT
TRBJ2-5,TRBD2,.,TRBV5-4,CASSGGGAGVQETQYF,TGTGCCAGCAGCGGGGGGGGAGCGGGAGTCCAAGAGACCCAGTACTTC
TRBJ1-4,.,.,TRBV4-1,CASSQEGGRASGKLFF,TGCGCCAGCAGCCAAGAGGGGGGTCGGGCCTCAGGGAAACTGTTTTTT
TRBJ2-2,TRBD2,.,TRBV19,CASSIGTRGNGELFF,TGTGCCAGTAGTATAGGGACTAGGGGTAACGGGGAGCTGTTTTTT
TRBJ1-3,.,.,TRBV5-1,CASSPLYRVSPGISGNTIYF,TGCGCCAGCAGCCCCCTATACAGGGTATCCCCCGGCATTTCTGGAAACACCATATATTTT
TRBJ2-5,TRBD2,once,TRBV7-8,CASSLGGRGGHETQYF,TGTGCCAGCAGCTTAGGCGGTCGGGGGGGCCACGAGACCCAGTACTTC
TRBJ2-5,.,.,TRBV1,CTSSQESGSPETQYF,TGCACCAGCAGCCAAGAAAGTGGGAGTCCCGAGACCCAGTACTTC
TRBJ1-3,TRBD1,.,TRBV19,CASGTASGNTIYF,TGTGCCAGCGGGACAGCCTCTGGAAACACCATATATTTT
TRBJ2-3,TRBD1,.,TRBV20-1,CSARGTDTQYF,TGCAGTGCCAGGGGGACAGATACGCAGTATTTT
TRBJ1-2,.,few,TRBV18,CASSPRDTNYGYTF,TGTGCCAGCTCACCCCGGGACACTAACTATGGCTACACCTTC
TRBJ2-3,.,.,TRBV5-5,CASSLGSSPDTQYF,TGTGCCAGCAGCTTGGGTTCTAGTCCAGATACGCAGTATTTT
TRBJ2-3,TRBD1,.,TRBV7-9,CASSGTYRGRGDTQYF,TGTGCCAGCAGCGGGACCTACAGGGGGCGCGGAGATACGCAGTATTTT
TRBJ2-2,.,.,TRBV7-9,CASSSFSTGELFF,TGTGCCAGCAGCTCCTTTTCGACCGGGGAGCTGTTTTTT
TRBJ2-4,TRBD2,.,TRBV4-1,CASSQETSALVIQYF,TGCGCCAGCAGCCAAGAGACTAGCGCGCTCGTCATTCAGTACTTC
TRBJ1-6,TRBD1,few,TRBV2,CASGTERNSPLHF,TGTGCCAGCGGGACAGAGAGGAATTCACCCCTCCACTTT
TRBJ1-1,TRBD1,.,TRBV12-3/TRBV12-4,CASRGQEGTEAFF,TGTGCCAGCAGGGGACAGGAGGGAACTGAAGCTTTCTTT
TRBJ2-3,TRBD2,.,TRBV9,CASREGLVSTDTQYF,TGTGCCAGCCGAGAGGGACTAGTGAGCACAGATACGCAGTATTTT